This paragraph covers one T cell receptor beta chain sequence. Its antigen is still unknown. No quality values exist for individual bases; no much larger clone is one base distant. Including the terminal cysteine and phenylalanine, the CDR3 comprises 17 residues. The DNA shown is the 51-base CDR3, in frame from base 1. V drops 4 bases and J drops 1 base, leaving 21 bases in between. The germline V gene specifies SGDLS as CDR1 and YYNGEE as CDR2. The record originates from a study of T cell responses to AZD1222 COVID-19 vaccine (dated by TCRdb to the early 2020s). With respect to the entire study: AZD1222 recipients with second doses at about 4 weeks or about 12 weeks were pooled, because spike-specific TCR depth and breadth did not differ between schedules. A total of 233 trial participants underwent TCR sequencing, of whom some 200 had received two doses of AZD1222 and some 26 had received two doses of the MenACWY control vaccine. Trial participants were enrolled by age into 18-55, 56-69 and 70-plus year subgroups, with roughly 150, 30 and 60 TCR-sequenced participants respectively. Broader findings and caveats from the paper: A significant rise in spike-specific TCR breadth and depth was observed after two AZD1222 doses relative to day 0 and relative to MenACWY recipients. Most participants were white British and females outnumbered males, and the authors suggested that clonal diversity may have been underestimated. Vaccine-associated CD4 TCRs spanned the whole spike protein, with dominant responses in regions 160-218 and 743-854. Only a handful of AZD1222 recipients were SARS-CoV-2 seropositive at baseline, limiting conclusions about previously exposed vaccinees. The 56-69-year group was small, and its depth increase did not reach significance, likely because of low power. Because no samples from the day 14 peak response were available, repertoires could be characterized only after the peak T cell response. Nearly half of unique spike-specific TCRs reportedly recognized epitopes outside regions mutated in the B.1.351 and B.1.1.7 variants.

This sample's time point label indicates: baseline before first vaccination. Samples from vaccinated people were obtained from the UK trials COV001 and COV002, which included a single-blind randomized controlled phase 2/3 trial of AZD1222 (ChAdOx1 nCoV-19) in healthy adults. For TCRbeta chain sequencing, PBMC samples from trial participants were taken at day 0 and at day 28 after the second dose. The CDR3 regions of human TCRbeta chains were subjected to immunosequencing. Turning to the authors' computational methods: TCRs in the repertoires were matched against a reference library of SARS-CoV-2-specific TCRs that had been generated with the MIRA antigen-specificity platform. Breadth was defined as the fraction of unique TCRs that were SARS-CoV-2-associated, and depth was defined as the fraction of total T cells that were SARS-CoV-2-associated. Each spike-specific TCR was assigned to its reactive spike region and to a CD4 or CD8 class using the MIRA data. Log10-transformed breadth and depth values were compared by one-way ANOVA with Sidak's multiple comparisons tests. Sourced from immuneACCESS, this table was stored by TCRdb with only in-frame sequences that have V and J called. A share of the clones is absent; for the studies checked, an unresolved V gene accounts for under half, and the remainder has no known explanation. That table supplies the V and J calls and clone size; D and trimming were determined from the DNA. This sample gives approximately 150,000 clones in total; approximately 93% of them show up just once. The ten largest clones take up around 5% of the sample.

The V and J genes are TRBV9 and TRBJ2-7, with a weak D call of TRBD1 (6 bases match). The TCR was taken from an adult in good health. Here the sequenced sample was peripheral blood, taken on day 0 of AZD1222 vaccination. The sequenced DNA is TGTGCCAGCAGCCCATATCCGACAGGCGGACCATCCTACGAGCAGTACTTC. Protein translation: CASSPYPTGGPSYEQYF.